The TCR beta chain under discussion was sequenced for a study of cytomegalovirus exposure and HLA in healthy donors. Study in general: When roughly 420 donors were genotyped, roughly 82% of them were found to fall in the Caucasian-associated ancestry cluster.

Study findings and constraints: Immune exposure information comprised only CMV serostatus. Associated with cytomegalovirus, according to the listing, were 150 to 200 TCR beta chains. A later analysis reportedly identified an Asian-associated ancestry cluster as carrying fewer N-insertions than the approximately 640-donor mean.

As for this clone: Its antigen remains unidentified. The same CDR3 also results from other DNA sequences found in this sample.

The study ran its PCR with 60 Vbeta and 13 Jbeta primers. Method: immunoSEQ multiplex PCR; TCRdb's copy keeps in-frame clones and lacks some. Of 100,000 to 150,000 clones in the sample, 80% to 90% were seen once. The specimen sequenced was PBMCs. This sequence was found in a woman in her late teens or twenties in good health and CMV-seropositive.

The CDR3 bases are TGTGCCAGTAGTATCAGCGGGGGCGCCTACAATGAGCAGTTCTTC. Protein sequence: CASSISGGAYNEQFF. The chain joins TRBV19 to TRBJ2-1, with 8 bases aligning to TRBD2. Germline lookup yields CDR1 LNHDA and CDR2 SQIVND (reference sequence). CDR3 length equals 15 residues. Trimming took 3 bases from V and 2 from J; bases not matched to a gene: 3. Supplemented by reference TRBV19 and TRBJ2-1, the full variable domain reads DGGITQSPKYLFRKEGQNVTLSCEQNLNHDAMYWYRQDPGQGLRLIYYSQIVNDFQKGDIAEGYSVSREKKESFPLTVTSAQKNPTAFYLCASSISGGAYNEQFFGPGTRLTVL.